The entry that follows covers one T cell receptor (beta chain) sequence. This record comes from a study of OX40 agonist ivuxolimab in advanced cancers. Only in-frame clones appear in the TCRdb table, and some are missing; sequencing was by immunoSEQ multiplex PCR. The sample yields under 35,000 clones, about four fifths seen once. This CDR3 is 15 amino acids long. Germline CDR1 SGHNT, CDR2 YENEEA. V lost 5 bases, J lost 5 bases, and 18 bases lay in between. The sample here was CD4+ or CD8+ T cells sorted from blood, taken in a trial of the OX40 agonist ivuxolimab. This receptor was identified in an adult with an advanced solid tumor such as melanoma, head and neck, liver or kidney cancer. V gene TRBV11-3 combines with J gene TRBJ2-5; D is perhaps TRBD2 (7 bases). The CDR3 nucleotides are TGTGCCAGCAGCCAAGGGGGGGCCCCTACGGAGACCCAGTACTTC. Protein: CASSQGGAPTETQYF. Complete variable domain (other parts from reference TRBV11-3 and TRBJ2-5): EAGVVQSPRYKIIEKKQPVAFWCNPISGHNTLYWYLQNLGQGPELLIRYENEEAVDDSQLPKDRFSAERLKGVDSTLKIQPAELGDSAVYLCASSQGGAPTETQYFGPGTRLLVL.